The next 2 T cell receptor beta chains were all read from a single sample in a study of technical replicates of blood from a few donors (TCRdb year 2017). Libraries were made using the immunoSEQ multiplex PCR assay. In its TCRdb copy, this immuneACCESS table keeps in-frame sequences only and misses some clones. Where compared with another copy, unresolved V genes explain less than half of these, and the others have no known cause. The sample profile shows roughly 83,000 clones; more than 80% of them were found once. Together, the top ten hold more than 0.2% of the sample. The sequenced material came from T cells isolated from PBMCs. These receptors came from a human donor in good health.

This chain uses TRBV19 with TRBJ1-1; D call uncertain. V lost 6 bases, J lost 11 bases, and 19 bases lay in between. Germline assignment: CDR1 LNHDA and CDR2 SQIVND (reference sequence). CDR3 length: 13 residues. The CDR3 loop is CASRGSLGMAAFF. DNA for the CDR3: TGTGCCAGTAGGGGCTCCCTCGGAATGGCGGCTTTCTTT. The variable domain in full, with the rest retrieved from reference TRBV19 and TRBJ1-1, is DGGITQSPKYLFRKEGQNVTLSCEQNLNHDAMYWYRQDPGQGLRLIYYSQIVNDFQKGDIAEGYSVSREKKESFPLTVTSAQKNPTAFYLCASRGSLGMAAFFGQGTRLTVV.

This clone has more than one count but fewer than ten. The rearrangement uses TRBV11-2 and TRBJ1-2; 8 positions match TRBD1. The J segment lost 8 bases and the V segment lost 5 bases, leaving 7 bases of the junction unmatched. This CDR3 region has 13 residues. The germline gives CDR1 SGHAT, CDR2 FQNNGV. CDR3 coding DNA: TGTGCCAGCAGCCCCCGGACAGGGCTAGGCTACACCTTC. This codes for CASSPRTGLGYTF.